The sample holds a few counts of the clone carrying this T cell receptor (beta chain). Its cognate antigen is unknown. These data originate in a study of early T cells in non-severe SARS-CoV-2 infection. Study information: It was bulk RNA from unsorted whole blood that was sequenced, and the chains were unpaired.

This CDR3 has 15 amino acids. Per the germline V gene, CDR1 is KGHSH and CDR2 is LQKENI. The junction had 5 bases not matched to a gene; V was cut back by 4 bases and J by 0 bases. Individual cDNA molecules each received unique molecular identifiers attached to them. TCRdb re-called the 5' RACE reads with MiXCR, one entry per CDR3 protein. This sample has some 82,000 distinct CDR3 sequences, with about 6.5% found just once. Study-level points and caveats: VDJdb matching, biased toward anti-spike CD8 responses, missed private and CD4 specificities.

This receptor was taken from an adult who was a healthcare worker with PCR-confirmed SARS-CoV-2 infection or an uninfected control (not recorded which). Sequences were obtained from whole blood. The chain employs TRBV18 and TRBJ2-7; 8 bases fit TRBD1. This CDR3 is CASSQGQGISYEQYF. In DNA, the CDR3 is TGTGCCAGCTCACAAGGACAGGGAATCTCCTACGAGCAGTACTTC. Drawing the rest from reference TRBV18 and TRBJ2-7, the complete variable domain is NAGVMQNPRHLVRRRGQEARLRCSPMKGHSHVYWYRQLPEEGLKFMVYLQKENIIDESGMPKERFSAEFPKEGPSILRIQQVVRGDSAAYFCASSQGQGISYEQYFGPGTRLTVT.